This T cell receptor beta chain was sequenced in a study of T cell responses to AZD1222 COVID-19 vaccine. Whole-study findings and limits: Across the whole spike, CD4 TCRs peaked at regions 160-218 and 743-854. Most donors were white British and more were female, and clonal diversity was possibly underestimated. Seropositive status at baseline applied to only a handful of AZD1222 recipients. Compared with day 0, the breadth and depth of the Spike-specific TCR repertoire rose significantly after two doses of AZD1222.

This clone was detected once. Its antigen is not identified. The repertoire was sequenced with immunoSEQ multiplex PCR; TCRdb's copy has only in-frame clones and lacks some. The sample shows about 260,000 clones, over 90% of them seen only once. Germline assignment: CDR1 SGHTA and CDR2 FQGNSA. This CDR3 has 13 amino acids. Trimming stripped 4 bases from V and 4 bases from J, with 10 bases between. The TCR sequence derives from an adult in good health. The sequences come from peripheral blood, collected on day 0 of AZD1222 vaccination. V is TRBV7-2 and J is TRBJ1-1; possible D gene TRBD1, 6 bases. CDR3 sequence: CASSSRGSTEAFF. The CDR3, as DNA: TGTGCCAGCAGCTCAAGGGGGAGCACTGAAGCTTTCTTT.